Listed here are 20 T cell receptor beta chains from one sample, sequenced in a study of shared clonotypes between healthy human individuals. Method: immunoSEQ multiplex PCR; TCRdb's copy keeps in-frame clones and lacks some. The table lists about 960,000 clones, more than 75% of them singletons. Sequenced sample: memory CD4+ T cells sorted from blood. Subset in this sample: CD45RA-negative fraction. The receptors were sampled from a man between 18 and 29 years old in good health.

The chain recombines TRBV28 with TRBJ1-2; unclear D gene. The V gene lost 1 base and the J gene lost 0 bases, with 9 bases spanning the gap. The germline gives CDR1 MDHEN, CDR2 SYDVKM. The CDR3 spans 15 residues. CDR3 in DNA: TGTGCCAGCAGTTTATCCGGTTTCGCTAACTATGGCTACACCTTC. Translating it yields CASSLSGFANYGYTF.

This clone was recorded once. The chain links TRBV5-5 to TRBJ2-7; 10 positions match TRBD2. CDR1 SGHKS and CDR2 YYEKEE come from the germline V gene (reference sequence). The CDR3 is 15 residues long. V trimming: 0 bases; J trimming: 4 bases; junction bases outside the gene matches: 4. CDR3 in DNA: TGTGCCAGCAGCTTGGTGGCTAGCGGGAGATACGAGCAGTACTTC. It translates to CASSLVASGRYEQYF.

The gene calls are TRBV11-2 and TRBJ2-7; D is uncertain. Germline-derived CDR1 and CDR2 are SGHAT and FQNNGV. The CDR3 extends over 13 amino acids. V gave up 8 bases and J gave up 2 bases, with 13 bases separating them. The CDR3 coding sequence is TGTGCCAGCGGCCTGGCGGCAGCCTACGAGCAGTACTTC. Translation gives CASGLAAAYEQYF.

This clone was detected many times. This sequence joins TRBV5-1 and TRBJ2-5; 8 nucleotides match TRBD1. The CDR3 consists of 14 residues. Germline values: CDR1 SGHRS, CDR2 YFSETQ. V shed 3 bases and J 5 bases; nucleotides not matched to a gene: 6. The CDR3 DNA follows: TGCGCCAGCAGCTCGACAGGGGTGGAGGAGACCCAGTACTTC. Translated, it gives CASSSTGVEETQYF.

V gene TRBV2 combines with J gene TRBJ2-3, with 9 positions matching TRBD1. The CDR3 spans 16 residues. Germline V gene sequence: CDR1 SNHLY, CDR2 FYNNEI. Trimming removed 4 bases from V and 0 bases from J; junction bases left unmatched: 5. The CDR3 sequence is CASSVGTGPSTDTQYF. CDR3 in DNA: TGTGCCAGCAGTGTCGGGACAGGGCCTAGCACAGATACGCAGTATTTT.

The chain combines TRBV9 with TRBJ2-5, with TRBD1 matching 8 bases. This CDR3 spans 15 amino acids. Germline V CDR1 and CDR2: SGDLS, YYNGEE. V gave up 0 bases and J gave up 6 bases; unmatched junction bases: 7. The CDR3 loop is CASSVGPGRGQTQYF. In DNA, the CDR3 is TGTGCCAGCAGCGTAGGTCCAGGCAGGGGGCAGACCCAGTACTTC.

The rearrangement joins TRBV2 to TRBJ1-5; possible D gene TRBD1, 6 bases. The germline V and J ends were trimmed by 7 bases and 5 bases, with 12 bases remaining between them. In germline, CDR1 is SNHLY, CDR2 FYNNEI. CDR3 size: 13 residues. As DNA, the CDR3 is TGTGCCAGCAAACTGACAGGTGATCAGCCCCAGCATTTT. This codes for CASKLTGDQPQHF.

Of note for this clone: This sequence may be a read error, since a much larger clone differs from it by one base. The chain combines TRBV9 with TRBJ2-3; no clear D. Germline V CDR1 and CDR2: SGDLS, YYNGEE. The CDR3 is 11 residues long. The V end lost 4 bases, the J end lost 4 bases, and 4 bases lay between the germline ends. Here the CDR3 DNA reads TGTGCCAGCAGCTCCTCAGATACGCAGTATTTT. It translates to CASSSSDTQYF.

This chain uses TRBV10-3 with TRBJ1-3; no firm D call. V dropped 7 bases and J dropped 0 bases, with 13 bases sitting between them. CDR1 is ENHRY and CDR2 is SYGVKD in the germline V gene. The CDR3 is made up of 15 amino acids. CDR3 DNA: TGTGCCATCAATGCGGACCGGAGCTCTGGAAACACCATATATTTT. Translating it yields CAINADRSSGNTIYF.

This clone was observed once. This chain links TRBV7-2 with TRBJ2-3, with D unresolved. The CDR3 is 11 amino acids. From germline, CDR1 is SGHTA and CDR2 FQGNSA. The V end lost 5 bases, the J end lost 9 bases, and 9 bases lay between the germline ends. The CDR3 spells CASSSSGTQYF. The CDR3 DNA reads TGTGCCAGCAGCAGTAGTGGGACGCAGTATTTT.

This chain uses TRBV11-2 with TRBJ2-7; D is ambiguous. The germline CDR1 and CDR2 sequences are SGHAT and FQNNGV. The CDR3 length is 13 residues. V gave up 2 bases and J gave up 3 bases, with 8 bases separating them. The CDR3 spells CASSLQPDYEQYF. CDR3 in DNA: TGTGCCAGCAGCTTACAGCCAGACTACGAGCAGTACTTC.

The chain links TRBV27 to TRBJ2-5; 12 bases map to TRBD2. The CDR3 covers 17 residues. Germline loops: CDR1 MNHEY, CDR2 SMNVEV (reference sequence). V shed 3 bases and J 5 bases; nucleotides not matched to a gene: 10. CDR3 protein: CASSLGSGLAGRETQYF. The CDR3 DNA reads TGTGCCAGCAGTTTGGGGAGCGGACTAGCGGGGAGGGAGACCCAGTACTTC.

V usage is TRBV28 and J usage is TRBJ2-7, with TRBD1 matching 9 bases. Trimming took 5 bases from V and 2 from J; bases not matched to a gene: 10. Germline V gene data show CDR1 as MDHEN and CDR2 as SYDVKM. This CDR3 contains 16 residues. This chain's CDR3 is CASSPGTGIGAYEQYF. In nucleotides, the CDR3 is TGTGCCAGCAGTCCCGGGACAGGGATCGGAGCCTACGAGCAGTACTTC.

The V and J genes are TRBV11-3 and TRBJ2-1, with D perhaps TRBD2 (5 bases). Germline V gene sequence: CDR1 SGHNT, CDR2 YENEEA. The CDR3 has 13 residues. Between the trimmed V and J ends, which lost 1 base and 8 bases, there was a span of 9 bases. CDR3 sequence: CASSLGLAYEQFF. CDR3 nucleotide sequence: TGTGCCAGCAGCTTAGGCCTAGCCTATGAGCAGTTCTTC.

This chain joins TRBV7-2 and TRBJ2-5; the D is unclear. Germline values: CDR1 SGHTA, CDR2 FQGNSA. The CDR3 has 14 residues. The V end was cut by 4 bases, the J end by 1 base, with 10 bases between. CDR3 region: CASSSGRLQETQYF. CDR3 DNA sequence: TGTGCCAGCAGCTCTGGACGTCTCCAAGAGACCCAGTACTTC.

This clone has a single count. This chain uses TRBV7-8 with TRBJ1-6; D is possibly TRBD1 (5 bases). Germline values: CDR1 SGHVS, CDR2 FQNEAQ. V was clipped by 5 bases and J by 12 bases, with 23 bases between them. The CDR3 runs 16 residues. The CDR3 reads CASSTVSGGAQRPLHF. For the CDR3, the DNA is TGTGCCAGCAGCACTGTGAGCGGCGGGGCTCAACGACCCCTCCACTTT.

This clone was counted once. The chain couples TRBV2 to TRBJ2-3, with a weak D call TRBD2 (5 bases). This CDR3 contains 15 residues. Trimming left V 6 bases short and J 6 bases short, with 19 bases between. The germline gives CDR1 SNHLY, CDR2 FYNNEI. CDR3 DNA sequence: TGTGCCAGCAGCGGGATCGTAGGGCGCGGGGATACGCAGTATTTT. Its translation: CASSGIVGRGDTQYF.

The chain is built from TRBV6-1 and TRBJ2-5; 7 positions agree with TRBD1. Germline CDR1 is MNHNS and CDR2 is SASEGT. After removal of 4 bases from V and 2 bases from J, the junction contained 4 bases not matched to a gene. This CDR3 spans 14 amino acids. The CDR3 sequence is CASSVTGAQETQYF. In nucleotides, the CDR3 is TGTGCCAGCAGTGTAACAGGGGCACAAGAGACCCAGTACTTC.

The chain joins TRBV7-2 to TRBJ2-3; 10 positions agree with TRBD1. The CDR3 consists of 18 residues. Per germline, CDR1 SGHTA and CDR2 FQGNSA. Losses at the gene ends were 4 bases for V and 0 bases for J; bases not matched to a gene: 10. In DNA, the CDR3 is TGTGCCAGCAGCTATCGATCGAGGACAGGGGGGAGCACAGATACGCAGTATTTT. Protein product: CASSYRSRTGGSTDTQYF.

V gene TRBV27 combines with J gene TRBJ2-7; TRBD1 or TRBD2 may be the D gene (6 bases each). CDR3 size: 18 residues. The germline CDR1 and CDR2 sequences are MNHEY and SMNVEV (reference sequence). Trimming left V 5 bases short and J 4 bases short, with 27 bases between. The CDR3 nucleotides are TGTGCCAGCAGTCTTTTTTCCGATCCATCGGGGGCGAAATACGAGCAGTACTTC. It is translated as CASSLFSDPSGAKYEQYF.